These 14 T cell receptor beta chains were all obtained from the same sample, sequenced in a study of blood T cell repertoires in COVID-19. The repertoire was sequenced with immunoSEQ multiplex PCR; TCRdb's copy has only in-frame clones and lacks some. This table has hundreds of thousands of clones, 85% to 90% appearing once. Sequencing used PBMCs or T cells enriched from blood (not recorded which). These receptors all stem from a man aged 25-45 years who had recovered from COVID-19.

This clone was seen only a few times. The V call is TRBV2, the J call TRBJ2-7; TRBD1 might be the D (6 bases). V was pared by 2 bases and J by 2 bases, with 16 bases between. Germline V lookup: CDR1 SNHLY, CDR2 FYNNEI. This CDR3 comprises 16 residues. CDR3 bases: TGTGCCAGCAGTGAAATGGGAAGCAGGGGAGCCTACGAGCAGTACTTC. Its translation: CASSEMGSRGAYEQYF.

Only one count was recorded for this clone. This sequence joins TRBV27 and TRBJ2-4; 7 bases are shared with TRBD1. Per germline, CDR1 MNHEY and CDR2 SMNVEV (reference sequence). J was trimmed by 9 bases and V by 1 base; bases with no gene match: 3. CDR3 length: 13 residues. The CDR3 here is CASSLWDSGIQYF. In nucleotides, the CDR3 is TGTGCCAGCAGTTTATGGGACAGCGGCATTCAGTACTTC.

The J gene is TRBJ2-5, the V gene TRBV28; D not certain. The CDR3 runs 12 residues. The ends were cut back, 2 bases at V and 5 bases at J, with 6 bases in the middle. CDR1 MDHEN and CDR2 SYDVKM come from the germline V gene. CDR3 residues: CASSLVQETQYF. The CDR3 bases are TGTGCCAGCAGTTTAGTCCAGGAGACCCAGTACTTC.

The chain combines TRBV6-2 or TRBV6-3 with TRBJ1-5; D remains ambiguous. Per the germline V gene, CDR1 is MNHEY and CDR2 is SVGEGT. The CDR3 consists of 14 residues. V was clipped by 4 bases and J by 1 base, with 8 bases between them. The CDR3 protein is CASSWEVSNQPQHF. The CDR3 DNA sequence: TGTGCCAGCAGTTGGGAGGTAAGCAATCAGCCCCAGCATTTT.

In this sample, this clone turned up once. The chain is built from TRBV7-9 and TRBJ2-7; 9 nucleotides match TRBD1. Germline values: CDR1 SEHNR, CDR2 FQNEAQ (reference sequence). With 3 bases clipped from V and 4 bases from J, the junction kept 13 bases outside the gene matches. The CDR3 is 17 residues long. In DNA form, the CDR3 reads TGTGCCAGCAGCTTCTGGCCGGACAGGGGTAAGGGGTACGAGCAGTACTTC. This gives the protein CASSFWPDRGKGYEQYF.

The genes are TRBV21-1 and TRBJ2-5; the table's D gene call, TRBD2, was not cross checked with the DNA. TRBV21-1 is noted as a pseudogene. The CDR3 loop spans 15 amino acids. The CDR3 spells CASSKGRLLQETQYF. The CDR3 bases are TGTGCCAGCAGCAAAGGTAGACTACTACAAGAGACCCAGTACTTC.

The sample holds one count of this clone. V usage is TRBV21-1 and J usage is TRBJ2-7; the table's TRBD2 call for D was not verified on the DNA. TRBV21-1 is a pseudogene. This CDR3 is built from 17 residues. This CDR3 reads CASSKSPRGEGRYEQYF. The DNA of the CDR3 is TGTGCCAGCAGCAAAAGCCCGAGGGGGGAGGGCCGCTACGAGCAGTACTTC.

This sequence joins TRBV6-4 and TRBJ1-1, with D possibly being TRBD1 (5 bases). V was cut by 10 bases and J by 7 bases, with 13 bases left in between. CDR3 length: 11 residues. The germline gives CDR1 MRHNA, CDR2 SNTAGT. The CDR3 nucleotides are TGTGCCACCTCCGGGGGGGGTGAAGCTTTCTTT. It yields the protein CATSGGGEAFF.

The gene calls are TRBV6-5 and TRBJ1-1; D may be TRBD1 (6 bases). Germline V lookup: CDR1 MNHEY, CDR2 SVGAGI. This CDR3 comprises 16 residues. V gave up 2 bases and J gave up 5 bases, with 18 bases separating them. The CDR3 is CASSYASRVRGTEAFF. The CDR3 coding sequence is TGTGCCAGCAGTTACGCGAGCAGGGTAAGGGGGACTGAAGCTTTCTTT.

CDR3 region: CASSFFGGEAFF. CDR3 in DNA: TGCGCCAGCAGCTTTTTCGGCGGTGAAGCTTTCTTT. The rearrangement links TRBV5-1 to TRBJ1-1; no firm D call. Between the trimmed V and J ends, which lost 2 bases and 7 bases, there was a span of 9 bases. The CDR3 is 12 residues long. Germline V gene sequence: CDR1 SGHRS, CDR2 YFSETQ. Together with reference TRBV5-1 and TRBJ1-1, the CDR3 gives the full variable domain: KAGVTQTPRYLIKTRGQQVTLSCSPISGHRSVSWYQQTPGQGLQFLFEYFSETQRNKGNFPGRFSGRQFSNSRSEMNVSTLELGDSALYLCASSFFGGEAFFGQGTRLTVV.

This chain connects TRBV3-1 (or the pseudogene TRBV3-2) to TRBJ2-7; D remains ambiguous. The CDR3 contains 14 residues. The germline V gene encodes CDR1 LGHDT and CDR2 YNNKEL (reference sequence). Deletions cut 2 bases from V and 3 bases from J, with 11 bases between. CDR3 nucleotides: TGTGCCAGCAGCCAACGTTTGTCAGTCTACGAGCAGTACTTC. Its protein product is CASSQRLSVYEQYF.

The genes are TRBV4-2 and TRBJ2-1; the match to TRBD2 covers 7 bases. V lost 0 bases and J lost 2; bases outside the gene matches: 7. This CDR3 has 17 residues. Germline V gene data show CDR1 as LGHNA and CDR2 as YNFKEQ. The CDR3 sequence is CASSQDQAGLPYNEQFF. The CDR3 nucleotides are TGTGCCAGCAGCCAAGATCAAGCGGGACTTCCCTACAATGAGCAGTTCTTC.

The rearrangement uses TRBV19 and TRBJ1-2; TRBD1 matches 8 bases. The CDR3 runs to 15 residues. Germline CDR1 reads LNHDA; CDR2 reads SQIVND (reference sequence). V dropped 6 bases and J dropped 2; count of bases not matched to a gene: 8. CDR3 nucleotides: TGTGCCAGTAGGGGGACAGGCTTACAGAACTATGGCTACACCTTC. Protein product: CASRGTGLQNYGYTF.

The chain employs TRBV7-2 and TRBJ2-7; 7 positions agree with TRBD2. Per the germline V gene, CDR1 is SGHTA and CDR2 is FQGNSA. There are 15 residues in the CDR3. J lost 0 bases, V lost 2 bases, and 4 bases had no gene match. DNA for the CDR3: TGTGCCAGCAGCTTATTCGGCGGGGGCTCCTACGAGCAGTACTTC. Translated, it gives CASSLFGGGSYEQYF.